The 11 T cell receptor beta chains listed next were all sequenced from one sample in a study of T cells in Graves' hyperthyroidism and ophthalmopathy. Amplification of TCR beta CDR3 regions was performed using RNA transcripts as template. First-round RT-PCR with HTBI primers amplified the TCR CDR3 region. TCRdb ran MiXCR on the multiplex PCR reads and lists one entry per CDR3 protein. This table holds approximately 320,000 distinct CDR3 sequences, approximately 17% found once. Sequencing was done on a sample of blood. The receptors originated from a man aged 30-40 years with Graves' hyperthyroidism.

The table lists this clonotype with many counts. CDR3 in amino acids: CASSVPDSYNEQFF. In nucleotides, the CDR3 is TGCGCCAGCAGCGTACCGGACAGCTACAATGAGCAGTTCTTC. This chain uses TRBV5-1 with TRBJ2-1, with D tentatively TRBD1 (6 bases). This CDR3 is 14 amino acids long. Per the germline V gene, CDR1 is SGHRS and CDR2 is YFSETQ. Trimming stripped 4 bases from V and 3 bases from J, with 11 bases between. The full variable domain, with the rest looked up from reference TRBV5-1 and TRBJ2-1, is KAGVTQTPRYLIKTRGQQVTLSCSPISGHRSVSWYQQTPGQGLQFLFEYFSETQRNKGNFPGRFSGRQFSNSRSEMNVSTLELGDSALYLCASSVPDSYNEQFFGPGTRLTVL.

About this clonotype: A much larger clone is a single base away; this may be a read error. The V gene is TRBV12-3 or TRBV12-4, the J gene TRBJ1-2; maybe TRBD1 (6 bases). This CDR3 region has 12 residues. V lost 5 bases, J lost 8 bases, and 12 bases lay in between. CDR3 sequence reads: CASSHLTGGYTF. CDR3 coding DNA: TGTGCCAGCAGTCACCTGACAGGCGGCTACACCTTC.

To note about this clonotype: Mismatch with germline at one junction end may stem from a read error. This chain joins TRBV13 and TRBJ2-1; D remains ambiguous. This CDR3 has 14 amino acids. The germline V gene encodes CDR1 PRHDT and CDR2 FYEKMQ (reference sequence). CDR3 DNA sequence: TGTGTCAGCAGCTCGACCCTACCAAGTCGTGAGCAGTTCTTC. It encodes CVSSSTLPSREQFF.

Concerning this clonotype itself: This is likely a read error, given that the CDR3 carries no conserved phenylalanine or tryptophan at its end. The chain links TRBV6-2 or TRBV6-3 to TRBJ2-1; D is undetermined. Germline-derived CDR1 and CDR2 are MNHEY and SVGEGT. V was cut by 6 bases and J by 4 bases, with 4 bases left in between. The CDR3 sequence is 11 residues long. CDR3 DNA: TGTGCCAGCAGCCCTTACAATGAGCAGTTCTTA. Translated: CASSPYNEQFL.

This clonotype has only a few counts. The chain has TRBV7-6 and TRBJ1-5; maybe TRBD1 (6 bases). V gave up 6 bases and J gave up 4 bases, with 10 bases separating them. This CDR3 has 13 residues. CDR1 SGHVS and CDR2 FNYEAQ come from the germline V gene. The CDR3 loop is CASSRTENQPQHF. CDR3 DNA sequence: TGTGCCAGCAGTCGGACAGAGAATCAGCCCCAGCATTTT.

Worth noting for this clonotype: A much larger clone sits a single nucleotide away, making a read error possible. J is TRBJ1-1 and V is TRBV7-2, with D possibly matching TRBD1 (6 bases). The CDR3 spans 15 residues. The germline gives CDR1 SGHTA, CDR2 FQGNSA. Between the trimmed V and J ends, which lost 4 bases and 3 bases, there was a span of 15 bases. The DNA for the CDR3 is TGTGCCAGCAGCTCCGGGGCGCCAGGGGACACTGAAGCTTTCTTT. Translated, it gives CASSSGAPGDTEAFF.

This clonotype was seen at least ten times. The J gene is TRBJ1-4, the V gene TRBV18; D gene unclear. The length of the CDR3 is 15 residues. Germline V gene lookup returns CDR1 KGHSH and CDR2 LQKENI. Trimming left V 4 bases short and J 8 bases short, with 17 bases between. DNA of the CDR3: TGTGCCAGCTCACGACCCGGCGGCCTGCGAGAAAAACTGTTTTTT. Its protein product is CASSRPGGLREKLFF.

This clonotype was recorded at least ten times. This chain connects TRBV3-1 to TRBJ2-5, with TRBD1 as a possible D gene (6 bases). Trimming cost V 4 bases and J 5 bases, with 14 bases left between them. Per germline, CDR1 LGHDT and CDR2 YNNKEL (reference sequence). The CDR3 consists of 14 residues. The CDR3 bases are TGTGCCAGCAGCCCCGGACAGACGGTGGAGACCCAGTACTTC. Amino acid sequence: CASSPGQTVETQYF.

Many counts were recorded for this clonotype. The V gene is TRBV7-9, the J gene TRBJ1-6, with D unclear. The CDR3 extends over 14 amino acids. Trimming removed 8 bases at V and 7 bases at J, with 15 bases between. Germline V gene sequence: CDR1 SEHNR, CDR2 FQNEAQ (reference sequence). In nucleotides, the CDR3 is TGTGCCAGCCGGTACGACGGACCCAATTCACCCCTCCACTTT. Its protein is CASRYDGPNSPLHF.

On this clonotype: This could be a read error, since a much larger clone is one nucleotide away. The chain recombines TRBV2 with TRBJ2-7, with TRBD2 matching 13 bases. The germline CDR1 and CDR2 sequences are SNHLY and FYNNEI. The CDR3 consists of 16 residues. Trimming cost V 6 bases and J 6 bases; bases outside gene matches: 11. The CDR3 is CASSPGLAGLFSEQYF. The CDR3 nucleotides read TGTGCCAGCAGCCCGGGACTAGCGGGACTTTTTAGCGAGCAGTACTTC.

This clonotype was counted at least ten times. The chain uses TRBV3-1 and TRBJ1-2, with D unclear. V was clipped by 0 bases and J by 4 bases, with 9 bases between them. Looked up from germline, CDR1 is LGHDT and CDR2 is YNNKEL (reference sequence). CDR3 length: 14 amino acids. CDR3 coding DNA: TGTGCCAGCAGCCAAGACGGGAGGTTCTATGGCTACACCTTC. Translation gives CASSQDGRFYGYTF. Full variable domain (rest looked up from reference TRBV3-1 and TRBJ1-2): DTAVSQTPKYLVTQMGNDKSIKCEQNLGHDTMYWYKQDSKKFLKIMFSYNNKELIINETVPNRFSPKSPDKAHLNLHINSLELGDSAVYFCASSQDGRFYGYTFGSGTRLTVV.